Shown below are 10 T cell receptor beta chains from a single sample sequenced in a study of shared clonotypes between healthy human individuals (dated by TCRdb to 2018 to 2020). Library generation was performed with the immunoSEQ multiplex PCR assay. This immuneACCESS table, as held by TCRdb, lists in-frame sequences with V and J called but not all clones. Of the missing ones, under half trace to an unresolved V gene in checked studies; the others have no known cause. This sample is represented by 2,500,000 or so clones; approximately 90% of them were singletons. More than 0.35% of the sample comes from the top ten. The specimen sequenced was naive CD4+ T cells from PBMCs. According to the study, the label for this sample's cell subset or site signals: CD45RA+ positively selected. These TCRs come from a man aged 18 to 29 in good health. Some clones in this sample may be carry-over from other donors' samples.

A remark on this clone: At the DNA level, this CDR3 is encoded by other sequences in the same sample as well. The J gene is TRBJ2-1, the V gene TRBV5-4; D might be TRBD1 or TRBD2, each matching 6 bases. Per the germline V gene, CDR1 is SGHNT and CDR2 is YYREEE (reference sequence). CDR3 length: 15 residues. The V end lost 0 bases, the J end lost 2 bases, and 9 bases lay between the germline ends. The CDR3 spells CASSLDRGPYNEQFF. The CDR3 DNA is TGTGCCAGCAGCTTGGATCGGGGGCCCTACAATGAGCAGTTCTTC.

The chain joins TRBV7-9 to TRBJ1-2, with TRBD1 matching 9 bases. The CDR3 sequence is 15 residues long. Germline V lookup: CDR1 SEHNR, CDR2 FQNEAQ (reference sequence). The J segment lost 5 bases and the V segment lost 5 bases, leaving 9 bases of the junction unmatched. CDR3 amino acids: CASSPWDRVGYGYTF. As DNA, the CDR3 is TGTGCCAGCAGCCCGTGGGACAGGGTGGGGTATGGCTACACCTTC.

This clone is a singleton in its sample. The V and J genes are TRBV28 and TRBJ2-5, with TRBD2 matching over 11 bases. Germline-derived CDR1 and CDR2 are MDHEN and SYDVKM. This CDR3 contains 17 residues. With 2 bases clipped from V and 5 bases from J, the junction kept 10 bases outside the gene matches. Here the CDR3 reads CASSLAQLAGVGETQYF. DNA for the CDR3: TGTGCCAGCAGTTTAGCCCAACTAGCGGGAGTGGGGGAGACCCAGTACTTC.

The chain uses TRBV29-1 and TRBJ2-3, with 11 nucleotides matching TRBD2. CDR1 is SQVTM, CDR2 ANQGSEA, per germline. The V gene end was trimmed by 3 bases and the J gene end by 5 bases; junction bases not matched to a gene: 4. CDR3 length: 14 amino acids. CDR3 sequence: CSVDTSGSRDTQYF. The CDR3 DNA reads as TGCAGCGTTGATACTAGCGGGAGTCGAGATACGCAGTATTTT.

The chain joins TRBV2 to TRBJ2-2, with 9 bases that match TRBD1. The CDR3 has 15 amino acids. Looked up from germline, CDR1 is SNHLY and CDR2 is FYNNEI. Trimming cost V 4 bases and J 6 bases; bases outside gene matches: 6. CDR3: CASSVRDRVSGELFF. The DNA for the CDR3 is TGTGCCAGCAGTGTCAGGGACAGGGTTTCCGGGGAGCTGTTTTTT.

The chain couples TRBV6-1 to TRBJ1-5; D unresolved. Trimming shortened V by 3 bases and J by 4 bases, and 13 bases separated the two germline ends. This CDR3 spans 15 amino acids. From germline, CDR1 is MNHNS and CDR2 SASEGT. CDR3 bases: TGTGCCAGCAGTGAGTACCGGGAGAGAAATCAGCCCCAGCATTTT. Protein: CASSEYRERNQPQHF.

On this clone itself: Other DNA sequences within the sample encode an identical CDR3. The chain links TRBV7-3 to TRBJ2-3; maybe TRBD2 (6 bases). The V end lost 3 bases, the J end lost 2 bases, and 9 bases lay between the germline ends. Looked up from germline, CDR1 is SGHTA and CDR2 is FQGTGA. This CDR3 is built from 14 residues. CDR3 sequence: CASSFGGATDTQYF. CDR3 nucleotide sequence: TGTGCCAGCAGCTTCGGCGGGGCCACAGATACGCAGTATTTT.

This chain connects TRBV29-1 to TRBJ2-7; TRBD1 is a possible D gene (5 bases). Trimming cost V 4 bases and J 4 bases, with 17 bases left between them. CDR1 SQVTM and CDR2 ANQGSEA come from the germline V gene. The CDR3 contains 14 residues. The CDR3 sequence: CSVAPLGLGYEQYF. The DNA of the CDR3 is TGCAGCGTTGCCCCTTTGGGGCTTGGTTACGAGCAGTACTTC.

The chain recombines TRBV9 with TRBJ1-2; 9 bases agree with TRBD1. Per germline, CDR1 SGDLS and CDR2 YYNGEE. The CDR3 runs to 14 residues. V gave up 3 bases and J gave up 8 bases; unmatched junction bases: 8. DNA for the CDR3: TGTGCCAGCAGCGCCGGGACAGGGAGGAAAGGCTACACCTTC. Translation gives CASSAGTGRKGYTF.

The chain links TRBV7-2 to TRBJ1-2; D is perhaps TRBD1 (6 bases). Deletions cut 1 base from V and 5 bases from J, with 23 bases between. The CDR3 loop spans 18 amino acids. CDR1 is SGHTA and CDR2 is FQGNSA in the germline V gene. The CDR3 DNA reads TGTGCCAGCAGCTTAGAATCCGGGACAACCCTTCTACTTTATGGCTACACCTTC. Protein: CASSLESGTTLLLYGYTF. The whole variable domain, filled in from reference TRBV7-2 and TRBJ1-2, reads GAGVSQSPSNKVTEKGKDVELRCDPISGHTALYWYRQSLGQGLEFLIYFQGNSAPDKSGLPSDRFSAERTGGSVSTLTIQRTQQEDSAVYLCASSLESGTTLLLYGYTFGSGTRLTVV.